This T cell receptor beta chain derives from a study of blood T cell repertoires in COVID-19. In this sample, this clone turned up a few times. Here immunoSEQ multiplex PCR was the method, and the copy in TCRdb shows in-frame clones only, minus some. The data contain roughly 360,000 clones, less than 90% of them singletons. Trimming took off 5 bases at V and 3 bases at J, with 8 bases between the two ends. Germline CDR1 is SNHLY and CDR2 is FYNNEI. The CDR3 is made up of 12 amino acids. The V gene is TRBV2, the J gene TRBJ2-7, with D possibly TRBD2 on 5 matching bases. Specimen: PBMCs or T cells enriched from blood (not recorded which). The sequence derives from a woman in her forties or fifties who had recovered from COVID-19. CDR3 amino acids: CASSPDFYEQYF. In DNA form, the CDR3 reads TGTGCCAGCAGTCCGGACTTCTACGAGCAGTACTTC.